Sequencing of this T cell receptor beta chain was carried out in a study of shared clonotypes between healthy human individuals. Sequenced by immunoSEQ multiplex PCR; TCRdb stores in-frame clones only, minus some. This table holds about a million clones, approximately 70% found once. The ends were cut back, 7 bases at V and 1 base at J, with 17 bases in the middle. The length of the CDR3 is 15 residues. Germline V gene sequence: CDR1 MNHNS, CDR2 SASEGT. Study observations and caveats: Naive subsets tended to show greater estimated richness than memory subsets.

Worth noting for this clone: The target antigen is unknown.

Sequenced material: memory CD4+ T cells sorted from blood. Sample subset: CD45RA-negative fraction. The source of this sequence is a man between 18 and 35 years old in good health. V gene TRBV6-1 combines with J gene TRBJ2-7, with TRBD1 as a possible D gene (7 bases). The CDR3 loop reads CASTPLEGASYEQYF. DNA of the CDR3: TGTGCCAGCACACCTCTGGAGGGGGCATCCTACGAGCAGTACTTC.